This T cell receptor (beta chain) comes out of a study of blood T cell repertoires in COVID-19. Turning to the study itself: PBMCs, B-cell-depleted T cells, or T cells provided the cDNA or gDNA that made up the material.

Assay used: immunoSEQ multiplex PCR; TCRdb lists only in-frame clones, some missing. The sample comprises nearly 350,000 clones, more than 75% of which are singletons, and approximately 1% rests with the top ten. The germline V and J ends were trimmed by 0 bases and 5 bases, with 22 bases remaining between them. The CDR3 has 18 residues. The V gene's germline CDR1 is KGHSH and CDR2 LQKENI. This chain uses TRBV18 with TRBJ1-1; possibly TRBD1 for D (6 bases). The receptor's source is a woman between 25 and 40 years old who had recovered from COVID-19. Input material: PBMCs or T cells enriched from blood (not recorded which). The CDR3 loop is CASSPPEQGKNPKTEAFF. CDR3 bases: TGTGCCAGCTCACCACCGGAACAGGGTAAAAACCCAAAAACTGAAGCTTTCTTT.